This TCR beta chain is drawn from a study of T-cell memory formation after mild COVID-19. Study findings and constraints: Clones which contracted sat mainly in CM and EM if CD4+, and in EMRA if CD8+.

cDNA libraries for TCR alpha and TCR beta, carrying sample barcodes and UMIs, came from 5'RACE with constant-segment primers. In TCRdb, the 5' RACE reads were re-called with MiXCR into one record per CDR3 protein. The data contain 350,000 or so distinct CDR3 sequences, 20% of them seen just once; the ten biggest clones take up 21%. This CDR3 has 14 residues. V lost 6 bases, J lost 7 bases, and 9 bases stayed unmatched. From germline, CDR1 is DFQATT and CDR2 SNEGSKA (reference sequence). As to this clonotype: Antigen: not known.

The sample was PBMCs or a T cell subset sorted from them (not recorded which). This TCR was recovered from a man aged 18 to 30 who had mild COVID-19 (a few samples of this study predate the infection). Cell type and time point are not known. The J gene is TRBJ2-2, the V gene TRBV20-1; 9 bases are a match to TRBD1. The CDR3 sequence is CSATGQGIGGELFF. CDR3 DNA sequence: TGCAGTGCCACGGGACAGGGAATAGGCGGGGAGCTGTTTTTT.